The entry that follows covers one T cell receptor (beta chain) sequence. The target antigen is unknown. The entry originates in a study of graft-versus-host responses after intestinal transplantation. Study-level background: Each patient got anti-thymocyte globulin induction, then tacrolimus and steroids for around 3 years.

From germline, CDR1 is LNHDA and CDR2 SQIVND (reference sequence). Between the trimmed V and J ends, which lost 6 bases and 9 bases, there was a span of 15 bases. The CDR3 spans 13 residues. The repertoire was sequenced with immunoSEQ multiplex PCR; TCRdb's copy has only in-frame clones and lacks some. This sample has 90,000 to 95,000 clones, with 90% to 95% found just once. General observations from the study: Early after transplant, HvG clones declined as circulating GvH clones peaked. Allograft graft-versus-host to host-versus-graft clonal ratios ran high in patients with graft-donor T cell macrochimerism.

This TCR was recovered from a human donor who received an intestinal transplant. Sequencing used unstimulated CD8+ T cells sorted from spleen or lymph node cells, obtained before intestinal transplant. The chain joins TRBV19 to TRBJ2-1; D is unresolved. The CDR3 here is CASSDKALGEQFF. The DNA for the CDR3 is TGTGCCAGTAGCGACAAGGCCCTGGGTGAGCAGTTCTTC.